The 21 T cell receptor beta chains given below trace back to one sample, sequenced in a study of blood T cell repertoires in COVID-19. Some clones are missing from TCRdb's copy, which holds only in-frame ones; the method was immunoSEQ multiplex PCR. The sample holds some 130,000 clones, approximately 87% seen once. Sequencing input: peripheral blood. The receptors come from a human donor in a cohort sampled during active COVID-19.

The chain links TRBV11-2 to TRBJ2-7, with 9 nucleotides matching TRBD1. V dropped 5 bases and J dropped 2; count of bases not matched to a gene: 10. CDR1 is SGHAT and CDR2 is FQNNGV in the germline V gene. This CDR3 region has 16 residues. As DNA, the CDR3 is TGTGCCAGCAGCGGGGTGAGTAGGACAGGGGCCTACGAGCAGTACTTC. The encoded protein is CASSGVSRTGAYEQYF.

The gene calls are TRBV5-1 and TRBJ1-1; D is possibly TRBD1 (5 bases). Trimming removed 0 bases from V and 4 bases from J, with 10 bases in between. Germline V gene lookup returns CDR1 SGHRS and CDR2 YFSETQ. This CDR3 has 14 amino acids. The CDR3 here is CASSLDGRGTEAFF. The CDR3 region has the DNA TGCGCCAGCAGCTTGGACGGGAGGGGCACTGAAGCTTTCTTT.

This clone was seen a few times. The CDR3 protein is CASSQRDGQAATEAFF. The CDR3 DNA reads as TGTGCCAGCAGCCAGCGGGACGGGCAGGCCGCCACTGAAGCTTTCTTT. V is TRBV7-9 and J is TRBJ1-1; TRBD1 is a possible D gene (5 bases). CDR1 is SEHNR, CDR2 FQNEAQ, per germline (reference sequence). Trimming cost V 5 bases and J 4 bases, with 20 bases left between them. This CDR3 spans 16 amino acids.

This clone has a single count. The CDR3 protein is CAISDGETQYF. CDR3 nucleotide sequence: TGTGCCATCAGTGACGGGGAGACCCAGTACTTC. The J gene is TRBJ2-5, the V gene TRBV10-3; D remains ambiguous. The CDR3 sequence is 11 residues long. Germline V lookup: CDR1 ENHRY, CDR2 SYGVKD. V lost 3 bases to trimming and J lost 5 bases, with 4 bases between them.

The V and J genes are TRBV29-1 and TRBJ2-5, with a possible D match to TRBD2 (5 bases). Germline V gives CDR1 SQVTM, CDR2 ANQGSEA. CDR3 size: 15 residues. V lost 6 bases, J lost 5 bases, and 22 bases lay in between. This chain's CDR3 is CSVAPGRRPRETQYF. Here the CDR3 DNA reads TGCAGCGTCGCTCCGGGGAGAAGGCCTAGGGAGACCCAGTACTTC.

The chain couples TRBV7-9 to TRBJ1-4, with D possibly TRBD1 on 5 matching bases. V dropped 1 base and J dropped 5 bases, with 8 bases sitting between them. The V gene's germline CDR1 is SEHNR and CDR2 FQNEAQ (reference sequence). The CDR3 is 14 amino acids. As DNA, the CDR3 is TGTGCCAGCAGCTTAGAGGGGCGCAATGAAAAACTGTTTTTT. As protein: CASSLEGRNEKLFF. The variable domain in full, completed from reference TRBV7-9 and TRBJ1-4, reads DTGVSQNPRHKITKRGQNVTFRCDPISEHNRLYWYRQTLGQGPEFLTYFQNEAQLEKSRLLSDRFSAERPKGSFSTLEIQRTEQGDSAMYLCASSLEGRNEKLFFGSGTQLSVL.

This chain links TRBV27 with TRBJ1-5; 10 bases are a match to TRBD1. With V trimmed by 6 bases and J by 0 bases, 14 bases remained unmatched. The CDR3 length is 19 residues. Germline loops: CDR1 MNHEY, CDR2 SMNVEV (reference sequence). In nucleotides, the CDR3 is TGTGCCAGCAGGTTACCCACGGGACAGGGGTTTAATAGCAATCAGCCCCAGCATTTT. Amino acids: CASRLPTGQGFNSNQPQHF.

The genes are TRBV7-2 and TRBJ2-5; no clear D. Germline V gives CDR1 SGHTA, CDR2 FQGNSA. The CDR3 covers 13 residues. Trimming took 2 bases from V and 5 from J, leaving 9 bases between them. CDR3 in amino acids: CASSLIRMETQYF. In DNA, the CDR3 is TGTGCCAGCAGCTTAATCCGTATGGAGACCCAGTACTTC.

The gene calls are TRBV25-1 and TRBJ2-3; TRBD2 aligns across 9 bases. The J segment lost 4 bases and the V segment lost 4 bases, leaving 6 bases of the junction unmatched. The CDR3 is 15 residues long. The germline gives CDR1 MGHDK, CDR2 SYGVNS. The CDR3 here is CASSVPAGGPDTQYF. The DNA of the CDR3 is TGTGCCAGCAGTGTTCCAGCGGGAGGCCCAGATACGCAGTATTTT.

In DNA form, the CDR3 reads TGTGCCAGCAGTGAATTTTTGGGTCAGGGGGCCATGGGTGGCTACACCTTC. This gives the protein CASSEFLGQGAMGGYTF. The chain uses TRBV2 and TRBJ1-2; TRBD1 matches at 8 bases. CDR1 is SNHLY, CDR2 FYNNEI, per germline. The CDR3 totals 17 residues. Trimming took 2 bases from V and 7 from J; bases not matched to a gene: 15.

The CDR3 nucleotides read TGTGCCAGCAGCTCTTACAGGGATTCACCCCTCCACTTT. It encodes CASSSYRDSPLHF. V and J are TRBV7-3 and TRBJ1-6; D might be TRBD1 (6 bases). The V end was cut by 4 bases, the J end by 8 bases, with 9 bases between. Germline CDR1 SGHTA, CDR2 FQGTGA. This CDR3 contains 13 residues.

This chain connects TRBV5-4 to TRBJ2-1; 15 bases align to TRBD2. Trimming removed 4 bases from V and 3 bases from J; junction bases left unmatched: 5. Germline V gene lookup returns CDR1 SGHNT and CDR2 YYREEE (reference sequence). This CDR3 contains 17 residues. CDR3 DNA: TGTGCCAGCAGCACGGGGACTAGCGGGGGGATCTACAATGAGCAGTTCTTC. Translating gives CASSTGTSGGIYNEQFF.

The rearrangement links TRBV24-1 to TRBJ2-5; the D gene is possibly TRBD2 (5 bases). CDR3 length: 13 residues. CDR1 is KGHDR and CDR2 is SFDVKD in the germline V gene. Trimming left V 3 bases short and J 3 bases short, with 7 bases between. CDR3 coding DNA: TGTGCCACCAGTGATGGGAGAAAAGAGACCCAGTACTTC. Protein sequence: CATSDGRKETQYF.

This clone turned up a few times. This chain uses TRBV19 with TRBJ2-5, with 8 bases identical to TRBD1. Germline lookup yields CDR1 LNHDA and CDR2 SQIVND (reference sequence). The CDR3 spans 15 residues. V trimming: 5 bases; J trimming: 5 bases; junction bases outside the gene matches: 10. Here the CDR3 reads CASSGTGPGGETQYF. The CDR3 DNA reads TGTGCCAGTAGTGGGACAGGCCCGGGCGGGGAGACCCAGTACTTC.

The gene calls are TRBV4-3 and TRBJ1-5, with a tentative D call TRBD1 (6 bases). With 1 base removed from V and 8 bases from J, the gap between germline ends came to 15 bases. CDR3 length: 15 amino acids. Per the germline V gene, CDR1 is LGHNA and CDR2 is YSLEER. The CDR3 DNA sequence: TGCGCCAGCAGCCAAGGACAGGACCTGGGGGAGCCCCAGCATTTT. Protein sequence: CASSQGQDLGEPQHF.

On this clone: Different DNA sequences within this sample yield the same CDR3. This chain links TRBV7-9 with TRBJ1-2, with D possibly matching TRBD1 (5 bases). V shed 1 base and J shed 5 bases, with 8 bases lying between them. Germline CDR1 and CDR2: SEHNR and FQNEAQ (reference sequence). The CDR3 runs 13 residues. The CDR3 coding sequence is TGTGCCAGCAGCTTAGAAACAGGATATGGCTACACCTTC. This translates into CASSLETGYGYTF. The whole variable domain, filled in from reference TRBV7-9 and TRBJ1-2, reads DTGVSQNPRHKITKRGQNVTFRCDPISEHNRLYWYRQTLGQGPEFLTYFQNEAQLEKSRLLSDRFSAERPKGSFSTLEIQRTEQGDSAMYLCASSLETGYGYTFGSGTRLTVV.

The V and J genes are TRBV10-2 and TRBJ2-7; 9 nucleotides align to TRBD1. Germline V gene lookup returns CDR1 WSHSY and CDR2 SAAADI. Trimming at V came to 7 bases and at J to 2 bases, leaving 6 bases not matched to a gene. The length of the CDR3 is 14 residues. CDR3 in amino acids: CASTKDRGPYEQYF. In DNA form, the CDR3 reads TGCGCCAGCACGAAGGACAGGGGCCCCTACGAGCAGTACTTC.

V is TRBV7-2 and J is TRBJ2-1; the D gene is possibly TRBD1 (5 bases). The CDR3 is 13 amino acids. V shed 1 base and J shed 6 bases, with 7 bases lying between them. Per germline, CDR1 SGHTA and CDR2 FQGNSA. CDR3 in amino acids: CASSLGRVNEQFF. CDR3 DNA sequence: TGTGCCAGCAGCTTAGGCAGGGTCAATGAGCAGTTCTTC.

V gene TRBV19 combines with J gene TRBJ1-2, with 10 bases identical to TRBD1. Trimming took 7 bases from V and 0 from J; bases not matched to a gene: 17. The CDR3 totals 19 residues. Germline assignment: CDR1 LNHDA and CDR2 SQIVND (reference sequence). CDR3 coding DNA: TGTGCCAGTATCCCTCATGCTCCGGGACAGGGGACCACTAACTATGGCTACACCTTC. Translation: CASIPHAPGQGTTNYGYTF.

This clone was detected once. In DNA, the CDR3 is TGTGCCAGCAGCTTAGCGGCGGGGGGGTACAATGAGCAGTTCTTC. It codes for CASSLAAGGYNEQFF. The rearrangement joins TRBV7-2 to TRBJ2-1; 9 nucleotides align to TRBD2. The CDR3 loop spans 15 amino acids. Trimming at V came to 0 bases and at J to 4 bases, leaving 1 base not matched to a gene. Germline V gene lookup returns CDR1 SGHTA and CDR2 FQGNSA.

The chain couples TRBV6-6 to TRBJ2-4, with a weak D call TRBD1 (5 bases). CDR1 is MNHNY, CDR2 SVGAGI, per germline (reference sequence). This CDR3 is built from 15 residues. Trimming took 6 bases from V and 0 from J, leaving 12 bases between them. Here the CDR3 DNA reads TGTGCCAGCAGCCGGATAAGGGGAGCCAAAAACATTCAGTACTTC. It is translated as CASSRIRGAKNIQYF.